Presented here are 8 T cell receptor beta chains from one specimen sequenced in a study of blood T cell repertoires in COVID-19 (TCRdb year 2020). Preparation of the library involved the immunoSEQ multiplex PCR assay. In TCRdb, the immuneACCESS table is reduced to in-frame sequences with V and J assigned. These tables do not hold every clone; where another copy was compared, an unresolved V gene accounts for under half, and the others remain unexplained. A total of roughly 700,000 clones appear in this sample, more than 80% of them only once. Under 0.3% of the sample is taken by the ten largest. Sequenced input: peripheral blood. These receptors were taken from a woman aged 18 to 35 with acute or convalescent COVID-19.

This sequence joins TRBV2 and TRBJ2-2, with a tentative D call TRBD1 (5 bases). Trimming shortened V by 9 bases and J by 8 bases, and 7 bases separated the two germline ends. The V gene's germline CDR1 is SNHLY and CDR2 FYNNEI. The CDR3 spans 10 residues. CDR3 sequence: CARGDGELFF. CDR3 nucleotides: TGTGCCAGAGGGGATGGGGAGCTGTTTTTT.

This rearrangement joins TRBV6-5 to TRBJ2-7, with D hard to call. From germline, CDR1 is MNHEY and CDR2 SVGAGI. V lost 6 bases, J lost 2 bases, and 14 bases lay in between. The CDR3 loop spans 14 amino acids. The CDR3 coding sequence is TGTGCCAGCAGCCCCCAAGGCGGAACCTACGAGCAGTACTTC. The encoded protein is CASSPQGGTYEQYF.

V is TRBV27 and J is TRBJ1-2, with a possible D match to TRBD1 (5 bases). The germline CDR1 and CDR2 sequences are MNHEY and SMNVEV (reference sequence). Trimming pared 7 bases from V and 2 bases from J, leaving 17 bases between. The CDR3 length is 15 residues. CDR3 protein: CASNLRQLMNYGYTF. DNA for the CDR3: TGTGCCAGCAACCTAAGACAGTTAATGAACTATGGCTACACCTTC.

The genes are TRBV19 and TRBJ1-1, with 9 nucleotides matching TRBD1. J gave up 7 bases and V 5 bases, and 17 bases lay outside the gene matches. The CDR3 sequence is 17 residues long. Germline CDR1 LNHDA, CDR2 SQIVND (reference sequence). The CDR3 DNA reads TGTGCCAGTAGTCCTTATACCTACGGGACAGGGACGGGTGAAGCTTTCTTT. As protein: CASSPYTYGTGTGEAFF.

The V gene is TRBV21-1, the J gene TRBJ2-7; TRBD1 is the table's D call and was not checked against the DNA. TRBV21-1 is noted as a pseudogene. This CDR3 is built from 16 residues. The chain's CDR3 is CASSNSSTGSRYEQYF. CDR3 bases: TGTGCCAGCAGCAACTCCTCGACAGGGAGTAGGTACGAGCAGTACTTC.

This clone has just a few counts. The chain combines TRBV5-1 with TRBJ2-7; D is perhaps TRBD1 (6 bases). This CDR3 comprises 14 residues. Trimming pared 4 bases from V and 2 bases from J, leaving 13 bases between. CDR1 and CDR2 (germline): SGHRS, YFSETQ. The CDR3 loop is CASSLRTETYEQYF. The DNA of the CDR3 is TGCGCCAGCAGCCTCCGGACAGAGACCTACGAGCAGTACTTC.

V gene TRBV6-5 combines with J gene TRBJ1-1; TRBD1 might be the D (6 bases). V was cut by 4 bases and J by 7 bases, with 13 bases left in between. Germline-derived CDR1 and CDR2 are MNHEY and SVGAGI. The CDR3 loop spans 13 amino acids. The CDR3 DNA is TGTGCCAGCAGTTCCGGGACACCTGGTGAAGCTTTCTTT. Its translation is CASSSGTPGEAFF.

As regards this clone: A read error may produce the germline difference seen at one junction end. For the CDR3, the DNA is TGTGCCAGCACCTTACTTAGGACTAGCGGGGGGGCGGAACACAATGAGCAGTTCTTC. Its translation: CASTLLRTSGGAEHNEQFF. V gene TRBV11-2 combines with J gene TRBJ2-1; 15 bases are shared with TRBD2. Germline V gives CDR1 SGHAT, CDR2 FQNNGV. The CDR3 is 19 residues long.